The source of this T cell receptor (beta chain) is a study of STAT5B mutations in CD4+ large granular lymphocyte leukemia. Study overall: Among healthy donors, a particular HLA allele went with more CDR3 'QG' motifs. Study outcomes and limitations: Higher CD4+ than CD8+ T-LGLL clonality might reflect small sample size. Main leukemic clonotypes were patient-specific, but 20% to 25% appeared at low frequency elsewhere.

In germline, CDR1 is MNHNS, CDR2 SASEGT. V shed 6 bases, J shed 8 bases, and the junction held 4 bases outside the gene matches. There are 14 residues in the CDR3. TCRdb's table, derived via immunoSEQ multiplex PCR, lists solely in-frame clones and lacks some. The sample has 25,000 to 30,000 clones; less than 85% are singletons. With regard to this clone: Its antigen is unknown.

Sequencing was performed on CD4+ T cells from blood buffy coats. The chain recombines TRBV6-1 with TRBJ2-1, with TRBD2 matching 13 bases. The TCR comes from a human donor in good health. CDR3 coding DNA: TGTGCCAGCAGACTAGCGGGAGGGTACGATGAGCAGTTCTTC. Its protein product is CASRLAGGYDEQFF.